Listed below are T cell receptor beta chains from one sample, sequenced in a study of cytomegalovirus exposure and HLA in healthy donors. Sequenced by immunoSEQ multiplex PCR; TCRdb stores in-frame clones only, minus some. The sample consists of 150,000 to 200,000 clones, roughly 85% of them appearing once. Sequenced input: PBMCs. These TCRs come from a woman aged 50 to 65 in good health and CMV-seronegative. The CDR3 runs from the conserved cysteine through the conserved F or W. The D gene is left open where the match is weak. Clone size, where shown, is once, few, many, or a class for clones that have expanded.

d_call	clone_size	v_call	j_call	cdr3_nt	cdr3_aa
.	.	TRBV4-1	TRBJ1-1	TGCGCCAGCAGCCCCGGAACCGCGCGGGGGACTGAAGCTTTCTTT	CASSPGTARGTEAFF
TRBD1	.	TRBV7-2	TRBJ2-7	TGTGCCAGCAGCCTAATATCAGGGGGTTCCTACGAGCAGTACTTC	CASSLISGGSYEQYF
.	.	TRBV5-6	TRBJ1-2	TGTGCCAGCAGCTTTAACACAGACCCTAACTATGGCTACACCTTC	CASSFNTDPNYGYTF
.	.	TRBV19	TRBJ1-5	TGTGCCAGCTCCGGGACTCAGTATCAGCCCCAGCATTTT	CASSGTQYQPQHF
.	.	TRBV29-1	TRBJ1-4	TGCAGCGTTGGCGAGGGCCGGGAAAAACTGTTTTTT	CSVGEGREKLFF
.	once	TRBV9	TRBJ2-3	TGTGCCCCTTTGAGGCGGGAAGGGAGCACAGATACGCAGTATTTT	CAPLRREGSTDTQYF
.	.	TRBV28	TRBJ1-3	TGTGCCAGCAGTCCGACCGGGGAAGGTTGGGGAAACACCATATATTTT	CASSPTGEGWGNTIYF
TRBD1	.	TRBV6-6	TRBJ1-3	TGTGCCAGCAGTCGGACAGGGGAAACTGGAAACACCATATATTTT	CASSRTGETGNTIYF
.	.	TRBV5-1	TRBJ2-7	TGCGCCAGCAGCTTGAGTAGCTACGAGCAGTACTTC	CASSLSSYEQYF
TRBD1	.	TRBV29-1	TRBJ1-5	TGCAGCGTTTCCAGGGGGAGCAATCAGCCCCAGCATTTT	CSVSRGSNQPQHF
.	.	TRBV6-4	TRBJ2-1	TGTGCCAGCAGTGCCCGACTAGGAGGGGACAATGAGCAGTTCTTC	CASSARLGGDNEQFF
.	.	TRBV29-1	TRBJ1-2	TGCAGCGTCGATGGGGGGAACTATGGCTACACCTTC	CSVDGGNYGYTF
.	.	TRBV30	TRBJ2-7	TGTGCCTTTGGCGGAGGAGCAAGCCCCCTCCAGCAGTACTTC	CAFGGGASPLQQYF